This TCR beta chain comes out of a study of response to subunit inactivated influenza vaccine. This clonotype was observed a handful of times. V shed 0 bases and J shed 1 base, with 19 bases lying between them. CDR1 is KGHSH and CDR2 is LQKENI in the germline V gene. The CDR3 extends over 19 amino acids. TCRdb re-derived calls from the RT-PCR reads in MiXCR, one entry per CDR3 protein. The sample lists about 610,000 distinct CDR3 sequences; approximately 14% were seen once. The sample was PBMCs from blood, taken 12 days after vaccination. The V call is TRBV18, the J call TRBJ2-4; D is undetermined. The origin of this receptor is a man aged 50-60 years who received an inactivated influenza vaccine. The CDR3 DNA reads TGTGCCAGCTCACCACCGGGCACTTTAGATAGTTTCGCCAAAAACATTCAGTACTTC. Its translation is CASSPPGTLDSFAKNIQYF.